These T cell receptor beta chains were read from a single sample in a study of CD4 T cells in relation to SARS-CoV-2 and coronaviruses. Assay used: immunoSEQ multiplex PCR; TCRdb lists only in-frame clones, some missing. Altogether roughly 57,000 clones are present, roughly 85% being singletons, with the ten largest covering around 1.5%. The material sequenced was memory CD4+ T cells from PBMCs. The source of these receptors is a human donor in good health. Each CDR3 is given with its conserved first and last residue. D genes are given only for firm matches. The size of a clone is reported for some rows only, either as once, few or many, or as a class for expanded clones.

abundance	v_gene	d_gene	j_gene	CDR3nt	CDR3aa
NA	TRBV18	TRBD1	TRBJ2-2	TGTGCCAGCTCACCACAACAGGGGGGACCGAACACCGGGGAGCTGTTTTTT	CASSPQQGGPNTGELFF
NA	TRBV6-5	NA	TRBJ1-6	TGTGCCAGCAGGATCGGGACCGCTAATAATTCACCCCTCCACTTT	CASRIGTANNSPLHF
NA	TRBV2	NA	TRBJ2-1	TGTGCCAGCAGTGAATGGCGTGGCGGTTCCTACAATGAGCAGTTCTTC	CASSEWRGGSYNEQFF
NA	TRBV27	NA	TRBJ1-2	TGTGCCAGCAGTTTATCGGACAGTGTTAGGGTCGGCTACACCTTC	CASSLSDSVRVGYTF
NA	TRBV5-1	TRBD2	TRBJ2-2	TGCGCCAGCAGCCTGGGACTAGCGGGAGCGAACACCGGGGAGCTGTTTTTT	CASSLGLAGANTGELFF
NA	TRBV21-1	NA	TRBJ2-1	TGTGCCAGCACCCACCTCGGGACTAACAATGAGCAGTTCTTC	CASTHLGTNNEQFF
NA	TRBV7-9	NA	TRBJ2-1	TGTGCCAGCAGCTTACGAGGACCCCGCCAGACCTACAATGAGCAGTTCTTC	CASSLRGPRQTYNEQFF
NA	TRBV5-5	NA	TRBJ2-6	TGTGCCAGCAGGGCGGCGGGCTCTGGGGCCAACGTCCTGACTTTC	CASRAAGSGANVLTF
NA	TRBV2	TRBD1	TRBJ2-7	TGTGCCAGCCGGAACCAGGGGGTCTCCTACGAGCAGTACTTC	CASRNQGVSYEQYF
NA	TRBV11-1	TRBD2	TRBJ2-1	TGTGCCAGCAGCTTTGGGACTAGCGGGAGGAATGAGCAGTTCTTC	CASSFGTSGRNEQFF
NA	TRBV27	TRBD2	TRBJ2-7	TGTGCCAGCAGTTTAATGTTCGCCAGGGAGGGCTACGAGCAGTACTTC	CASSLMFAREGYEQYF
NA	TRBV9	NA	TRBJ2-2	TGTGCCAGCAGCGGAAGAGGGGGGGAGCTGTTTTTT	CASSGRGGELFF
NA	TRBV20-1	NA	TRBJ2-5	TGCAGTTGCACCCGCGAGACCCAGTACTTC	CSCTRETQYF
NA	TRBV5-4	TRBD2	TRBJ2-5	TGTGCCAGCAGTATTCCGTCTAGCGGGAGACGAGAGACCCAGTACTTC	CASSIPSSGRRETQYF
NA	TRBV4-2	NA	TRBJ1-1	TGTGCCAGCAGCCAAGATTCTAACAGGGTGAGAATGACGGACACTGAAGCTTTCTTT	CASSQDSNRVRMTDTEAFF
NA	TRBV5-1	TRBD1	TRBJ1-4	TGCGCCAGCAGCGTGGACAGGGGGAATGAAAAACTGTTTTTT	CASSVDRGNEKLFF
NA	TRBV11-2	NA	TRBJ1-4	TGTGCCAGCGGGGCAGGAAAATCAACTAATGAAAAACTGTTTTTT	CASGAGKSTNEKLFF
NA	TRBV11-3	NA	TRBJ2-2	TGTGCCAGCAGGCAAGGCTTGAACACCGGGGAGCTGTTTTTT	CASRQGLNTGELFF
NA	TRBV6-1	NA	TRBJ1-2	TGTGCCAGCAGTGAAGCGGACTTTAGGGGCTACACCTTC	CASSEADFRGYTF
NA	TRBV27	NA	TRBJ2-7	TGTGCCAGCAGTTTAGGCCAGGGGAACTACGAGCAGTACTTC	CASSLGQGNYEQYF
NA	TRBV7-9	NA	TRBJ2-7	TGTGCCAGCAGGCCCCCGGGCAGGGAGAACTACGAGCAGTACTTC	CASRPPGRENYEQYF
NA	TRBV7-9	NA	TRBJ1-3	TGTGCCAGCAGCATGGGCGAGTATTTAGTGGATTCTGGAAACACCATATATTTT	CASSMGEYLVDSGNTIYF
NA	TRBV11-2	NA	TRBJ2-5	TGTGCCAGCAGTCCCCAGGGAGAGACCCAGTACTTC	CASSPQGETQYF
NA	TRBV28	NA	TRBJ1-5	TGTGCCAGCAGGAATAGCAATCAGCCCCAGCATTTT	CASRNSNQPQHF
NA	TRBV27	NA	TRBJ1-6	TGTGCCAGCAGTACCACCAAGGGTTCACCCCTCCACTTT	CASSTTKGSPLHF
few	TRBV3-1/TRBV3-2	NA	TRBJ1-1	TGTGCCAGCTCTCCTAGGCGGAACACTGAAGCTTTCTTT	CASSPRRNTEAFF
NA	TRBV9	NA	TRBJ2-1	TGTGCCAGCAGCGCGGAGGGGGGGGGTCTTCTACAGTTCTTC	CASSAEGGGLLQFF